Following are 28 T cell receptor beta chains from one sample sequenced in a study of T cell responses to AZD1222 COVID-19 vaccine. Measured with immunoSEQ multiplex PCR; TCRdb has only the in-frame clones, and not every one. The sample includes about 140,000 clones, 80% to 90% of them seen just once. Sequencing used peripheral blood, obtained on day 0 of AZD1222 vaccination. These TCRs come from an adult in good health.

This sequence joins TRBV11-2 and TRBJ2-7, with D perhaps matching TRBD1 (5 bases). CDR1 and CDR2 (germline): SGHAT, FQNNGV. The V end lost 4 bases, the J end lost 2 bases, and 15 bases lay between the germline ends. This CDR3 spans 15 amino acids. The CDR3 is CASSSQGPPTYEQYF. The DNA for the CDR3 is TGTGCCAGCAGCTCGCAGGGTCCCCCCACCTACGAGCAGTACTTC.

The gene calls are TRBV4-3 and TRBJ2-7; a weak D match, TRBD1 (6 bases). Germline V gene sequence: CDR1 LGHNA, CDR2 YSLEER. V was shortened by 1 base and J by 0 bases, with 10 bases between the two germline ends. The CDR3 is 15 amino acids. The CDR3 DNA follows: TGCGCCAGCAGCCAAGGTGCACAGGGCTCCTACGAGCAGTACTTC. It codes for CASSQGAQGSYEQYF.

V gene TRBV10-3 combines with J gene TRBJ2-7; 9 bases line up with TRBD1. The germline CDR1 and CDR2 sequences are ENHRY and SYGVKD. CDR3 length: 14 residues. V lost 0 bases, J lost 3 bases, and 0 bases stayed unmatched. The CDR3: CAISESTGGYEQYF. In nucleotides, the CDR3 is TGTGCCATCAGTGAGTCGACAGGGGGCTACGAGCAGTACTTC.

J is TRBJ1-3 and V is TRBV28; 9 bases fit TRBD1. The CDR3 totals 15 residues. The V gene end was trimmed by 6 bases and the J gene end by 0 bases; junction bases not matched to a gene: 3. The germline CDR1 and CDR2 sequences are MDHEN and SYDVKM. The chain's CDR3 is CASSRDRVSGNTIYF. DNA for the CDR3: TGTGCCAGCAGCCGGGACAGGGTCTCTGGAAACACCATATATTTT.

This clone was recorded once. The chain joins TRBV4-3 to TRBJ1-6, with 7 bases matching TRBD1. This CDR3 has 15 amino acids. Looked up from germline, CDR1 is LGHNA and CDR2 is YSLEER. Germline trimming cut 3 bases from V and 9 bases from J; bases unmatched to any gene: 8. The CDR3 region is CASSQYRGDGSPLHF. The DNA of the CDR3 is TGCGCCAGCAGCCAGTACAGGGGAGACGGTTCACCCCTCCACTTT.

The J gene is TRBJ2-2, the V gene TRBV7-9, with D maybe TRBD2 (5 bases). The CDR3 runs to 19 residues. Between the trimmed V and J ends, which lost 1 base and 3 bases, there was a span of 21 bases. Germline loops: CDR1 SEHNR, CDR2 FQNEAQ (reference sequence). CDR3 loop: CASSLVRRFGEPHTGELFF. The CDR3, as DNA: TGTGCCAGCAGCTTAGTTCGCAGGTTTGGGGAGCCTCACACCGGGGAGCTGTTTTTT.

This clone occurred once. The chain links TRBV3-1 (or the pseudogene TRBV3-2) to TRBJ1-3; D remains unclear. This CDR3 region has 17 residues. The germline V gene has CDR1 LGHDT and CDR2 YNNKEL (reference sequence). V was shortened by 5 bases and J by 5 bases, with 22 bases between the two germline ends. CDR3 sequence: CASSCRIPIYARNTIYF. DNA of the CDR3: TGTGCCAGCAGCTGCCGTATTCCCATTTACGCACGAAACACCATATATTTT.

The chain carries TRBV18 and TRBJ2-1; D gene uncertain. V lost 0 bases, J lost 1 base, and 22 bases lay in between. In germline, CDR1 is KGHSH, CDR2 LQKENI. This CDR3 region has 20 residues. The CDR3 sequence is CASSPPGSSPSHLSYNEQFF. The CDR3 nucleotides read TGTGCCAGCTCACCACCGGGAAGTTCGCCGTCACACCTATCCTACAATGAGCAGTTCTTC.

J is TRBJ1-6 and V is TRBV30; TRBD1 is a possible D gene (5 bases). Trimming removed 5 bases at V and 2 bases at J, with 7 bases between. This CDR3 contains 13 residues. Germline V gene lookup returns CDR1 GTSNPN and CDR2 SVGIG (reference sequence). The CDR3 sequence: CAWSGTYNSPLHF. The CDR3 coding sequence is TGTGCCTGGTCAGGGACCTATAATTCACCCCTCCACTTT.

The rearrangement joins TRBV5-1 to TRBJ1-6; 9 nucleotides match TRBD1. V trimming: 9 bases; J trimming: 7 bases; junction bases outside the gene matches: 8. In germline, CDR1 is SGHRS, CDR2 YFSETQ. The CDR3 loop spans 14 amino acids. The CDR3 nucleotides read TGCGCCACTAAACAGGGGGCCGGGAATTCACCCCTCCACTTT. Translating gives CATKQGAGNSPLHF.

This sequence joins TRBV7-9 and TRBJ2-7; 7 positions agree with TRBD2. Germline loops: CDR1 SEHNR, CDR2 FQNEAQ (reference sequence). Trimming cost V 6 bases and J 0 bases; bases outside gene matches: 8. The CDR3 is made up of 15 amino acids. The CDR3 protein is CASSYPTGGSYEQYF. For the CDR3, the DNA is TGTGCCAGCAGTTACCCCACGGGAGGCTCCTACGAGCAGTACTTC.

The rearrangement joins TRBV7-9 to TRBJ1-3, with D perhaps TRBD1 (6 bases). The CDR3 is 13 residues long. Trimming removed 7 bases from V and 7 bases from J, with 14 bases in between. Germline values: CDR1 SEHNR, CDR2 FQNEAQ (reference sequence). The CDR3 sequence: CASTRTQGNTIYF. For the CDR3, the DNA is TGTGCCAGCACGAGGACCCAGGGGAACACCATATATTTT. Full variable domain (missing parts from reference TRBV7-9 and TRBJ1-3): DTGVSQNPRHKITKRGQNVTFRCDPISEHNRLYWYRQTLGQGPEFLTYFQNEAQLEKSRLLSDRFSAERPKGSFSTLEIQRTEQGDSAMYLCASTRTQGNTIYFGEGSWLTVV.

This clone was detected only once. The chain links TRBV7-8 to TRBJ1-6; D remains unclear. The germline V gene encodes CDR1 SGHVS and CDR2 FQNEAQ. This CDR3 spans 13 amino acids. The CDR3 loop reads CAGGPLADSPLHF. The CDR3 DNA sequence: TGTGCAGGAGGGCCTCTGGCCGATTCACCCCTCCACTTT.

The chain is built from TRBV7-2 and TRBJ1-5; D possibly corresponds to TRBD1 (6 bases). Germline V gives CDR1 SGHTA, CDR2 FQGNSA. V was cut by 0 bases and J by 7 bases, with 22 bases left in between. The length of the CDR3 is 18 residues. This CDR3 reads CASSLAGGGTRSYQPQHF. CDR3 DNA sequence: TGTGCCAGCAGCTTAGCGGGGGGCGGGACAAGAAGCTACCAGCCCCAGCATTTT.

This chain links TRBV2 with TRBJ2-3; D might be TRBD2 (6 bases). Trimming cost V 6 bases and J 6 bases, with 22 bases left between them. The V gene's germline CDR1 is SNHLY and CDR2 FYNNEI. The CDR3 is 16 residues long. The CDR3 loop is CASRISPGLGRDTQYF. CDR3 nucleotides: TGTGCCAGCAGAATAAGTCCGGGACTCGGAAGGGATACGCAGTATTTT.

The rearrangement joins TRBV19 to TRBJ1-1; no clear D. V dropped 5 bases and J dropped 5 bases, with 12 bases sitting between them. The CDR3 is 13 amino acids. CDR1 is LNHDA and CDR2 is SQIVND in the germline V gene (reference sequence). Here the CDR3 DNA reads TGTGCCAGTAGTCCCGACGGGTGGACTGAAGCTTTCTTT. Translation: CASSPDGWTEAFF.

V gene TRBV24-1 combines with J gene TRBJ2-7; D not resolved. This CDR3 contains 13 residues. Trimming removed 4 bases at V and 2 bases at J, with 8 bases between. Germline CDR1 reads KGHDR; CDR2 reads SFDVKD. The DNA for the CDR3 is TGTGCCACCAGTGAGCGTTACCCCTACGAGCAGTACTTC. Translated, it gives CATSERYPYEQYF.

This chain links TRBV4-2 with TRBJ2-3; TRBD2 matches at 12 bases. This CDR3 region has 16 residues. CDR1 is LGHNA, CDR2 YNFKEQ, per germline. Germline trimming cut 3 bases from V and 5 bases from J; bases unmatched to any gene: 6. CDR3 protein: CASSHGLAGQEDTQYF. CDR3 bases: TGTGCCAGCAGCCACGGACTAGCGGGACAGGAAGATACGCAGTATTTT.

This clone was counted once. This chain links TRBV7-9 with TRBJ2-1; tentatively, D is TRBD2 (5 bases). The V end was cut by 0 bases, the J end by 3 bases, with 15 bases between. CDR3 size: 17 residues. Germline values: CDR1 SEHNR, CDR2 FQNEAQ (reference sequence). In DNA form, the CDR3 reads TGTGCCAGCAGCTTAGCCCGGACTGGCCAAATCTACAATGAGCAGTTCTTC. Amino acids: CASSLARTGQIYNEQFF.

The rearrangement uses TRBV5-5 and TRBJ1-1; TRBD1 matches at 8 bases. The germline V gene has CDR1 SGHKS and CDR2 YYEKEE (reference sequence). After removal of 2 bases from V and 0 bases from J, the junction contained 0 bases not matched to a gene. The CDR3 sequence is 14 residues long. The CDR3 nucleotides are TGTGCCAGCAGCTTACAGGGGGTGAACACTGAAGCTTTCTTT. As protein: CASSLQGVNTEAFF.

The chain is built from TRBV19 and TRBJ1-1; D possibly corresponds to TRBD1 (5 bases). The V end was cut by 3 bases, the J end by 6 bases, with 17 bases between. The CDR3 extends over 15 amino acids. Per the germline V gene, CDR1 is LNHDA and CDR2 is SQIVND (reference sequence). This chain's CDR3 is CASSMGPLGPPEAFF. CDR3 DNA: TGTGCCAGTAGTATGGGGCCACTCGGACCCCCTGAAGCTTTCTTT.

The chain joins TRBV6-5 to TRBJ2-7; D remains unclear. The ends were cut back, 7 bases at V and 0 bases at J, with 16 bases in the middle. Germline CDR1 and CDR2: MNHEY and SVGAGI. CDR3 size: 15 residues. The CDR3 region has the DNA TGTGCCAGCATTCGGCGTTCGCACAGCTCCTACGAGCAGTACTTC. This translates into CASIRRSHSSYEQYF.

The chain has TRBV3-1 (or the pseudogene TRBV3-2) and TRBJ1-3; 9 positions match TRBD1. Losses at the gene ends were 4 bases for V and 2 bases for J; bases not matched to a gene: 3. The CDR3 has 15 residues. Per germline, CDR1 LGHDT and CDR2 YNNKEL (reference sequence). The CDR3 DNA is TGTGCCAGCAGCCCACAGGGGGCGGCTGGAAACACCATATATTTT. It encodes CASSPQGAAGNTIYF.

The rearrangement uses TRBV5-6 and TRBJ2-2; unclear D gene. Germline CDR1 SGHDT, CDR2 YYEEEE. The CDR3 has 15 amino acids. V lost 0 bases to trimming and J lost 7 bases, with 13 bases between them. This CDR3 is CASSLVAAFGGELFF. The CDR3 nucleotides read TGTGCCAGCAGCTTGGTGGCGGCGTTTGGCGGGGAGCTGTTTTTT.

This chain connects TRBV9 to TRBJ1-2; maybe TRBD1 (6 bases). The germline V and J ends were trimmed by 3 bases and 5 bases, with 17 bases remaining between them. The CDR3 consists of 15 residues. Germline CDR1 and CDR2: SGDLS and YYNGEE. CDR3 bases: TGTGCCAGCAGCGATAGGGGGGCTTGGGGTTATGGCTACACCTTC. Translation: CASSDRGAWGYGYTF.

The CDR3: CASSAPRGLMNTEAFF. In DNA form, the CDR3 reads TGTGCCAGCAGCGCACCGAGGGGGTTAATGAACACTGAAGCTTTCTTT. This sequence joins TRBV21-1 and TRBJ1-1; the D call TRBD1 from the table was never checked on the DNA. TRBV21-1 is listed as a pseudogene. The CDR3 spans 16 residues.

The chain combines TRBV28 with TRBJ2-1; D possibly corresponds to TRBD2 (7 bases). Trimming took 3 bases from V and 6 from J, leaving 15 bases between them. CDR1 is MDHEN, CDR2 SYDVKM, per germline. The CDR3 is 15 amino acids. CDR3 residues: CASSLRGPPPNEQFF. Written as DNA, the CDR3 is TGTGCCAGCAGTTTGCGGGGGCCACCCCCCAATGAGCAGTTCTTC. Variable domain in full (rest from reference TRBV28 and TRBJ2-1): DVKVTQSSRYLVKRTGEKVFLECVQDMDHENMFWYRQDPGLGLRLIYFSYDVKMKEKGDIPEGYSVSREKKERFSLILESASTNQTSMYLCASSLRGPPPNEQFFGPGTRLTVL.

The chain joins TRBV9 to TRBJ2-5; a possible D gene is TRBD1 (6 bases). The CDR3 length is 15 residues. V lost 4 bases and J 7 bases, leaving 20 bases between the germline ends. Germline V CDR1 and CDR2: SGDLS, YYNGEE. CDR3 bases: TGTGCCAGCAGCCCCAGGGGTGGCGGTGTACGGACCCAGTACTTC. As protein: CASSPRGGGVRTQYF.